A selection of T cell receptor beta chains follows, all from one sample in a study of T cells in Graves' hyperthyroidism and ophthalmopathy. From the multiplex PCR reads, TCRdb called clonotypes with MiXCR, one entry per CDR3 protein. The sample gives approximately 420,000 distinct CDR3 sequences, roughly an eighth of which show up once; about 4.9% is in the top ten. Sequencing was performed on blood. The receptors come from a woman under 30 with Graves' hyperthyroidism. The CDR3 runs from the conserved cysteine through the conserved F or W. Each record gives: CDR3 DNA, CDR3 protein, clone size, J gene, V gene, D gene. D genes are given only for firm matches. A row's size may be missing; if present it is once, few, many or a size class.

TGTGCCAGCTCACCCTCGGGACTAGCGGGGCAAGAGCAGTACTTC CASSPSGLAGQEQYF many TRBJ2-7 TRBV18 TRBD2
TGTGCCAGCAGCGAATCAACAGGGGTGAACACTGAAGCTTTCTTT CASSESTGVNTEAFF many TRBJ1-1 TRBV7-6 TRBD1
TGTGCCAGCAGTACGGGGGACGCAACTAACTATGGCTGCACCTTC CASSTGDATNYGCTF . TRBJ1-2 TRBV28 .
TGTGCCAGCAGTCTATGGGACATCCAGCGCCTCAATCAGCCCCAGCATTTT CASSLWDIQRLNQPQHF many TRBJ1-5 TRBV28 .
TGTGCCAGCAGCTTGGGTTCCCAGGGTCAGCCCCAGCATTTT CASSLGSQGQPQHF many TRBJ1-5 TRBV5-6 .
TGTGCCAGTAGTTTCCTCCAGGGTCTCTCTGGCTACACCTTC CASSFLQGLSGYTF many TRBJ1-2 TRBV19 .
TGTGCCAGCAGCTTAAGGACAGGGGTCAATCAGCCCCAGCATTTT CASSLRTGVNQPQHF many TRBJ1-5 TRBV11-2 TRBD1
TGTGCCAGCAGTTTATATGGGACAGCGAACACTGAAGCTTTCTTT CASSLYGTANTEAFF many TRBJ1-1 TRBV27 TRBD1
TGTGCCACATCATTAGGGGCCTCGAACACTGAAGCTTTCTTT CATSLGASNTEAFF few TRBJ1-1 TRBV10-3 .
TGCAGTGCTACCCGACTAGCGGGAGTAGATACGCAGTATTTT CSATRLAGVDTQYF many TRBJ2-3 TRBV20-1 TRBD2
TGTGCCTGGGGGTTCAGACAGCTAGCTAACTATGGCTACACCTTC CAWGFRQLANYGYTF . TRBJ1-2 TRBV30 .
TGCGCCAGCAGCCAAGCCGGGGGAGATGGCTACACCTTC CASSQAGGDGYTF few TRBJ1-2 TRBV4-1 .
TGCAGTGCTAGTCGCGTAGCGGGAGGGAGCACAGATACGCAGTATTTT CSASRVAGGSTDTQYF many TRBJ2-3 TRBV20-1 TRBD2
TGTGCCAGCTCATCTCGGGCGGGTACTAATGAAAAACTGTTTTTT CASSSRAGTNEKLFF . TRBJ1-4 TRBV18 .
TGTGCCAGCAGCCCGCGACCAGGGTTCCATGGCTACACCTTC CASSPRPGFHGYTF many TRBJ1-2 TRBV7-8 .
TGTGCCAGTAGTAGATACAGGGCTGGGGCCAACGTCCTGACTTTC CASSRYRAGANVLTF . TRBJ2-6 TRBV19 .
TGTGCCAGCAGCTTAGCAGGACAGGTCCGGAGCACTGAAGCTTTCTTT CASSLAGQVRSTEAFF many TRBJ1-1 TRBV7-2 TRBD1
TGTGCCAGCAGTGGGGACAGGGTCACCTACGAGCAGTACTTC CASSGDRVTYEQYF many TRBJ2-7 TRBV2 TRBD1
TGCGCCAGCAGCCAAGATCTAGAGGGCCAGCCCCAGCATTTT CASSQDLEGQPQHF many TRBJ1-5 TRBV4-1 .
TGCGCCAGCAGCTTGGGAATGATAGGGGCCTACGAGCAGTACTTC CASSLGMIGAYEQYF many TRBJ2-7 TRBV5-1 .
TGTGCCAGCACGGTTGGGGAGCAGGGCCAGACCCAGTACTTC CASTVGEQGQTQYF many TRBJ2-5 TRBV27 .
TGTGCCAGCAGTCCTCACCCGGGACAAAAAAACACCGGGGAGCTGTTTTTT CASSPHPGQKNTGELFF . TRBJ2-2 TRBV12-3/TRBV12-4 .
TGTGCCATCAGTGAATCCCAGAACACTGAAGCTTTCTTT CAISESQNTEAFF few TRBJ1-1 TRBV10-3 .
TGTGCCAGCAGCCCGCAGGGTAGATTTGGCTACACCTTC CASSPQGRFGYTF many TRBJ1-2 TRBV12-3/TRBV12-4 .
TGCAGTGCTAGAGATCTGAGGGAGGGCTTCTACGAGCAGTACTTC CSARDLREGFYEQYF many TRBJ2-7 TRBV20-1 TRBD2
TGTGCCAGCAGCTCACAGAGGCGTGGGGCCAACGTCCTGACTTTC CASSSQRRGANVLTF . TRBJ2-6 TRBV4-2 .
TGTGCCAGCAGCAGAGTAGGAGGGCCTTCAGATACGCAGTATTTT CASSRVGGPSDTQYF many TRBJ2-3 TRBV11-2 .
TGTGCCAGCAGTTCCAGGGCGGGGGTGAACACTGAAGCTTTCTTT CASSSRAGVNTEAFF . TRBJ1-1 TRBV27 .
TGTGCCAGCAGGCCCGGGAACAATGAGCAGTTCTTC CASRPGNNEQFF many TRBJ2-1 TRBV6-1 .
TGTGCCAGCAGGCCGAATGGGGTAGTTAACACCGGGGAGCTGTTTTTT CASRPNGVVNTGELFF many TRBJ2-2 TRBV6-1 .